A single sample is the source of the 30 T cell receptor beta chains below, sequenced in a study of early T cells in non-severe SARS-CoV-2 infection. TCRdb re-analysed the 5' RACE reads in MiXCR, keeping a single row per CDR3 protein. The sample has about 31,000 distinct CDR3 sequences, approximately 6% seen once. The sequenced sample consisted of whole blood. All receptors come from an adult who was a healthcare worker with PCR-confirmed SARS-CoV-2 infection or an uninfected control (not recorded which).

This clonotype has a count of ten or more. An end of the junction differs from the germline gene, which may be a read error. The chain uses TRBV7-9 and TRBJ2-7; 11 nucleotides line up with TRBD2. This CDR3 is built from 14 residues. Germline values: CDR1 SEHNR, CDR2 FQNEAQ (reference sequence). The CDR3 spells CASSRLAGGYEQYF. CDR3 DNA sequence: TGTGCTAGCAGTCGGCTAGCGGGAGGATACGAGCAGTACTTC.

This clonotype was counted between two and nine times. The V and J genes are TRBV4-1 and TRBJ2-6, with D maybe TRBD2 (6 bases). V lost 2 bases and J 0 bases, leaving 11 bases between the germline ends. CDR3 length: 17 residues. In germline, CDR1 is MGHRA, CDR2 YSYEKL. CDR3 bases: TGCGCCAGCAGCCAAATCGGGAGTTTCTCTGGGGCCAACGTCCTGACTTTC. Its translation is CASSQIGSFSGANVLTF.

This clonotype was detected many times. The V and J genes are TRBV28 and TRBJ2-7; possible D gene TRBD1, 6 bases. The CDR3 covers 12 residues. With 6 bases removed from V and 4 bases from J, the gap between germline ends came to 10 bases. Per the germline V gene, CDR1 is MDHEN and CDR2 is SYDVKM. In DNA, the CDR3 is TGTGCCAGCAGCCAGGGACATTACGAGCAGTACTTC. Residues: CASSQGHYEQYF.

By sample share, this clonotype is medium-sized. The V and J genes are TRBV11-2 and TRBJ2-1; 10 bases agree with TRBD2. Germline CDR1 and CDR2: SGHAT and FQNNGV. V trimming: 5 bases; J trimming: 4 bases; junction bases outside the gene matches: 5. The CDR3 totals 15 residues. As DNA, the CDR3 is TGTGCCAGCAGCCCTACTAGCGGGACATACAATGAGCAGTTCTTC. Translation: CASSPTSGTYNEQFF.

This clonotype was picked up many times. V and J are TRBV5-5 and TRBJ2-1; TRBD2 agrees at 8 bases. The CDR3 spans 13 residues. CDR1 is SGHKS and CDR2 is YYEKEE in the germline V gene (reference sequence). With 3 bases clipped from V and 9 bases from J, the junction kept 5 bases outside the gene matches. CDR3 region: CASSYVAGTEQFF. The CDR3 region has the DNA TGTGCCAGCAGCTACGTAGCGGGGACTGAGCAGTTCTTC.

The chain uses TRBV7-6 and TRBJ2-1; TRBD2 aligns across 10 bases. Looked up from germline, CDR1 is SGHVS and CDR2 is FNYEAQ. J gave up 7 bases and V 1 base, and 10 bases lay outside the gene matches. CDR3 length: 17 amino acids. Here the CDR3 DNA reads TGTGCCAGCAGCTTAGGGGCTAGCGGGAGTAGGGCAAATGAGCAGTTCTTC. This translates into CASSLGASGSRANEQFF.

This clonotype was picked up many times. The chain recombines TRBV9 with TRBJ2-5; perhaps TRBD2 as D (6 bases). CDR1 is SGDLS, CDR2 YYNGEE, per germline. V was trimmed by 0 bases and J by 4 bases, leaving 13 bases between them. The CDR3 length is 15 residues. The CDR3 sequence: CASSVDSGRGETQYF. The CDR3 nucleotides read TGTGCCAGCAGCGTAGACAGCGGGCGGGGAGAGACCCAGTACTTC.

This clonotype was seen repeatedly, ten times or more. The chain joins TRBV3-1 to TRBJ2-7; D gene uncertain. Looked up from germline, CDR1 is LGHDT and CDR2 is YNNKEL (reference sequence). This CDR3 spans 12 amino acids. V gave up 1 base and J gave up 3 bases, with 4 bases separating them. CDR3 in DNA: TGTGCCAGCAGCCAAGGTTTCTACGAGCAGTACTTC. It translates to CASSQGFYEQYF.

This clonotype was observed many times. The chain's CDR3 is CATISGRRTNEQFF. Here the CDR3 DNA reads TGTGCCACCATTAGCGGGAGAAGGACCAATGAGCAGTTCTTC. V gene TRBV28 combines with J gene TRBJ2-1, with 9 nucleotides matching TRBD2. The germline CDR1 and CDR2 sequences are MDHEN and SYDVKM. V dropped 10 bases and J dropped 6; count of bases not matched to a gene: 10. This CDR3 spans 14 amino acids.

V usage is TRBV20-1 and J usage is TRBJ1-6; D not certain. Germline assignment: CDR1 DFQATT and CDR2 SNEGSKA (reference sequence). The V end was cut by 6 bases, the J end by 6 bases, with 9 bases between. The CDR3 has 12 amino acids. Here the CDR3 reads CSAPLLNSPLHF. The CDR3, as DNA: TGCAGTGCCCCCTTGCTTAATTCACCCCTCCACTTT.

V is TRBV28 and J is TRBJ2-5; D unclear. Germline lookup yields CDR1 MDHEN and CDR2 SYDVKM. Trimming cost V 4 bases and J 2 bases, with 8 bases left between them. There are 13 residues in the CDR3. CDR3 region: CASSSGRQETQYF. The CDR3, as DNA: TGTGCCAGCAGTTCGGGTCGACAAGAGACCCAGTACTTC. Variable domain in full (rest from reference TRBV28 and TRBJ2-5): DVKVTQSSRYLVKRTGEKVFLECVQDMDHENMFWYRQDPGLGLRLIYFSYDVKMKEKGDIPEGYSVSREKKERFSLILESASTNQTSMYLCASSSGRQETQYFGPGTRLLVL.

This clonotype has only a few counts. This chain uses TRBV7-2 with TRBJ1-6; the D is unclear. V was shortened by 5 bases and J by 8 bases, with 13 bases between the two germline ends. Germline V gene sequence: CDR1 SGHTA, CDR2 FQGNSA. The CDR3 runs to 14 residues. Written as DNA, the CDR3 is TGTGCCAGCAGCGAGATGTGGACTGATTCACCCCTCCACTTT. Amino acids: CASSEMWTDSPLHF.

In this sample, this clonotype turned up many times. The genes are TRBV6-1 and TRBJ1-1; D uncertain. The CDR3 spans 14 residues. The germline CDR1 and CDR2 sequences are MNHNS and SASEGT. V dropped 2 bases and J dropped 4 bases, with 11 bases sitting between them. The CDR3 DNA follows: TGTGCCAGCAGTGAACGGGTGCACCTCACTGAAGCTTTCTTT. Amino acid sequence: CASSERVHLTEAFF.

This clonotype showed up many times. This chain uses TRBV10-3 with TRBJ2-7, with 7 bases aligning to TRBD1. CDR1 ENHRY and CDR2 SYGVKD come from the germline V gene. The CDR3 totals 14 residues. Trimming cost V 2 bases and J 3 bases; bases outside gene matches: 4. This CDR3 is CAISETGTVYEQYF. For the CDR3, the DNA is TGTGCCATCAGTGAGACCGGGACAGTCTACGAGCAGTACTTC.

The sample holds many counts of this clonotype. The genes are TRBV27 and TRBJ2-7; no firm D call. This CDR3 comprises 11 residues. Germline loops: CDR1 MNHEY, CDR2 SMNVEV (reference sequence). V lost 4 bases and J 3 bases, leaving 4 bases between the germline ends. CDR3: CASSSDYEQYF. CDR3 in DNA: TGTGCCAGCAGTTCTGACTACGAGCAGTACTTC.

This clonotype has ten or more counts. This rearrangement joins TRBV7-9 to TRBJ2-2; TRBD2 agrees at 8 bases. CDR1 SEHNR and CDR2 FQNEAQ come from the germline V gene (reference sequence). The J segment lost 7 bases and the V segment lost 8 bases, leaving 12 bases of the junction unmatched. The CDR3 covers 15 residues. CDR3 residues: CASRGSAGAGGELFF. The CDR3 DNA reads TGTGCCAGCCGGGGGTCAGCGGGAGCTGGCGGGGAGCTGTTTTTT.

As DNA, the CDR3 is TGCAGTGCTAGAAAGGGACTAGCGGGAAACCAAGAGACCCAGTACTTC. This sequence encodes CSARKGLAGNQETQYF. The chain has TRBV20-1 and TRBJ2-5, with 13 bases matching TRBD2. Germline V gene lookup returns CDR1 DFQATT and CDR2 SNEGSKA (reference sequence). This CDR3 spans 16 amino acids. The V gene end was trimmed by 2 bases and the J gene end by 0 bases; junction bases not matched to a gene: 3.

V usage is TRBV7-2 and J usage is TRBJ2-7; 9 bases map to TRBD1. The CDR3 is 14 amino acids. Trimming removed 5 bases from V and 4 bases from J; junction bases left unmatched: 6. Germline-derived CDR1 and CDR2 are SGHTA and FQGNSA. The CDR3 DNA is TGTGCCAGCAGCACCGGACAGGGGTCGTACGAGCAGTACTTC. This gives the protein CASSTGQGSYEQYF.

The chain has TRBV6-1 and TRBJ2-1; D tentatively fits TRBD1 or TRBD2 (7 bases each). In germline, CDR1 is MNHNS, CDR2 SASEGT. Trimming removed 5 bases from V and 9 bases from J, with 17 bases in between. This CDR3 is 14 amino acids long. The CDR3 is CASSSWTRQGEQFF. CDR3 bases: TGTGCCAGCAGTTCCTGGACTAGACAGGGTGAGCAGTTCTTC.

By its share, this clonotype is medium-sized. The CDR3 DNA reads as TGTGCCAGCAGCTTAGATCGCGGAAGTGAGACCCAGTACTTC. Its protein is CASSLDRGSETQYF. The chain carries TRBV11-2 and TRBJ2-5; D gene ambiguous. The CDR3 has 14 amino acids. V lost 0 bases and J lost 5, with 10 bases in between. Germline values: CDR1 SGHAT, CDR2 FQNNGV. Filled out from reference TRBV11-2 and TRBJ2-5, the complete variable domain reads EAGVAQSPRYKIIEKRQSVAFWCNPISGHATLYWYQQILGQGPKLLIQFQNNGVVDDSQLPKDRFSAERLKGVDSTLKIQPAKLEDSAVYLCASSLDRGSETQYFGPGTRLLVL.

This rearrangement joins TRBV20-1 to TRBJ2-4; D is unclear. V was clipped by 3 bases and J by 0 bases, with 15 bases between them. Germline CDR1 DFQATT, CDR2 SNEGSKA (reference sequence). The CDR3 consists of 16 residues. The CDR3 is CSASNVGQLAKNIQYF. CDR3 bases: TGCAGTGCTAGTAACGTAGGTCAACTAGCCAAAAACATTCAGTACTTC.

This chain joins TRBV7-8 and TRBJ2-7; 7 bases are shared with TRBD1. Germline V gives CDR1 SGHVS, CDR2 FQNEAQ. The trim removed 6 bases at V and 3 bases at J, leaving 8 bases unmatched. The CDR3 is 14 amino acids. The DNA for the CDR3 is TGTGCCAGCAGTCGAACGGGACAGAGCTACGAGCAGTACTTC. Protein sequence: CASSRTGQSYEQYF. The whole variable domain, remainder taken from reference TRBV7-8 and TRBJ2-7, is GAGVSQSPRYKVAKRGQDVALRCDPISGHVSLFWYQQALGQGPEFLTYFQNEAQLDKSGLPSDRFFAERPEGSVSTLKIQRTQQEDSAVYLCASSRTGQSYEQYFGPGTRLTVT.

This clonotype occurred a few times. V and J are TRBV27 and TRBJ2-1, with a possible D match to TRBD2 (5 bases). Germline CDR1 is MNHEY and CDR2 is SMNVEV (reference sequence). The CDR3 spans 17 residues. Trimming stripped 3 bases from V and 6 bases from J, with 21 bases between. CDR3 DNA sequence: TGTGCCAGCAGTTTTTTCGGCGTGGGCGGAGGTTTCAATGAGCAGTTCTTC. The encoded protein is CASSFFGVGGGFNEQFF.

The V gene is TRBV28, the J gene TRBJ2-2; D gene ambiguous. Trimming stripped 6 bases from V and 4 bases from J, with 3 bases between. Germline V gene sequence: CDR1 MDHEN, CDR2 SYDVKM. The CDR3 runs 11 residues. CDR3 sequence reads: CASRSTGELFF. CDR3 coding DNA: TGTGCCAGCAGGTCCACCGGGGAGCTGTTTTTT.

This clonotype appeared many times. V usage is TRBV7-6 and J usage is TRBJ1-5; TRBD1 aligns across 7 bases. CDR3 size: 16 residues. The V gene's germline CDR1 is SGHVS and CDR2 FNYEAQ. Losses at the gene ends were 5 bases for V and 2 bases for J; bases not matched to a gene: 9. CDR3 loop: CASSLSPGQGNQPQHF. The DNA of the CDR3 is TGTGCCAGCAGCCTATCCCCCGGACAGGGCAATCAGCCCCAGCATTTT.

This clonotype was seen many times. The V and J genes are TRBV5-5 and TRBJ1-2; D is unresolved. Between the trimmed V and J ends, which lost 0 bases and 1 base, there was a span of 10 bases. Per the germline V gene, CDR1 is SGHKS and CDR2 is YYEKEE (reference sequence). This CDR3 comprises 15 residues. CDR3: CASSLEARINYGYTF. CDR3 sequence (DNA): TGTGCCAGCAGCTTGGAGGCAAGAATTAACTATGGCTACACCTTC.

This clonotype was detected ten times or more. The chain is built from TRBV3-1 and TRBJ2-1; D is perhaps TRBD2 (5 bases). This CDR3 comprises 15 residues. The V gene's germline CDR1 is LGHDT and CDR2 YNNKEL (reference sequence). V was shortened by 0 bases and J by 6 bases, with 12 bases between the two germline ends. CDR3 in DNA: TGTGCCAGCAGCCAAGAGCACAACGGGATCAATGAGCAGTTCTTC. Translation: CASSQEHNGINEQFF.

This clonotype was seen repeatedly, ten times or more. The chain carries TRBV6-5 and TRBJ2-2; 7 bases fit TRBD1. The CDR3 sequence is 15 residues long. The ends lost 7 bases at V and 5 bases at J; junction bases unmatched: 10. Germline CDR1 is MNHEY and CDR2 is SVGAGI. The CDR3 coding sequence is TGTGCCAGCATTAAGTGGTCAGGGGGAACCGGGGAGCTGTTTTTT. Translated: CASIKWSGGTGELFF.

This clonotype was observed many times. This chain links TRBV19 with TRBJ2-1; 13 bases map to TRBD2. Germline values: CDR1 LNHDA, CDR2 SQIVND (reference sequence). J was trimmed by 9 bases and V by 4 bases; bases with no gene match: 9. This CDR3 has 16 residues. The CDR3: CASSTSGLAGEAEQFF. DNA of the CDR3: TGTGCCAGTAGTACCTCAGGACTAGCGGGAGAGGCTGAGCAGTTCTTC.

V and J are TRBV12-3 or TRBV12-4 and TRBJ1-1; D is undetermined. V lost 6 bases and J lost 12, with 20 bases in between. The CDR3 runs to 13 residues. CDR3 DNA: TGTGCCAGCAGCTTTAGCGCCTCGTTGGAGACTTTCTTT. Translating gives CASSFSASLETFF.